This T cell receptor beta chain derives from a study of blood T cell repertoires in COVID-19. Study details: The cDNA or gDNA used as material had been derived from T cells, B-cell-depleted T cells, or PBMCs.

The CDR3 has 14 amino acids. Germline V gene data show CDR1 as LNHNV and CDR2 as YYDKDF (reference sequence). Trimming took off 1 base at V and 2 bases at J, with 8 bases between the two ends. Per the original data handling: Nucleated cell number was recorded as an estimate derived from reference gene primer amplification. The data were produced by immunoSEQ multiplex PCR, yet TCRdb's version contains in-frame clones alone and is incomplete. V, J and clone size are those of that table, while D and trimming were read from the DNA. The sample holds some 180,000 clones, about 79% seen once. This chain connects TRBV15 to TRBJ1-2; the D is unclear. The TCR was taken from a human donor in a cohort sampled during active COVID-19. The sample taken for sequencing was peripheral blood. CDR3 coding DNA: TGTGCCACCAGCAGAGGTGCGGGCAACTATGGCTACACCTTC. The encoded protein is CATSRGAGNYGYTF.